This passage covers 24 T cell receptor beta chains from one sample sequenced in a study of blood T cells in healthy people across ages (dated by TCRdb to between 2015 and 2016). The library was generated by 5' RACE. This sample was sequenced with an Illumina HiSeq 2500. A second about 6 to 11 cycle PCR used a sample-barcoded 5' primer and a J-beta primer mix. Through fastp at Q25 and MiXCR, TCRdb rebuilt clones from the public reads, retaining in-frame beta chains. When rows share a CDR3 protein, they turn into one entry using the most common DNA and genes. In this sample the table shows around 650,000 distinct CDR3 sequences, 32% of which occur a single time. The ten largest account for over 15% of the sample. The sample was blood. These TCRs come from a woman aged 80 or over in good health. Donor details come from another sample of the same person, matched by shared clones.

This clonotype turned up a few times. The CDR3 sequence is CASSMVGSQPQHF. The CDR3 DNA follows: TGTGCCAGTAGTATGGTGGGCTCTCAGCCCCAGCATTTT. The V and J genes are TRBV19 and TRBJ1-5; no definite D call. This CDR3 contains 13 residues. Trimming left V 3 bases short and J 6 bases short, with 9 bases between. Germline-derived CDR1 and CDR2 are LNHDA and SQIVND (reference sequence).

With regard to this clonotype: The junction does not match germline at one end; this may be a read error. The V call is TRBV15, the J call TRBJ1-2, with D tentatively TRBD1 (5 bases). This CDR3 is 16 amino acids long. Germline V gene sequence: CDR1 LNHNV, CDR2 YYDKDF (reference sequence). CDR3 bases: TGTGCCACCAGTAGAGGAGGGAATGGGGGAGACTGTGGCTACACCTTC. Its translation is CATSRGGNGGDCGYTF.

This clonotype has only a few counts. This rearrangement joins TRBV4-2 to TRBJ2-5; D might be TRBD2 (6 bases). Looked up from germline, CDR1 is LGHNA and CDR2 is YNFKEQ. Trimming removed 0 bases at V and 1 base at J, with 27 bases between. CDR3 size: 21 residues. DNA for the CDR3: TGTGCCAGCAGCCAAGATCAGGTGGAAGCGGGTCGCGCGTTCCCCCAAGAGACCCAGTACTTC. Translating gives CASSQDQVEAGRAFPQETQYF.

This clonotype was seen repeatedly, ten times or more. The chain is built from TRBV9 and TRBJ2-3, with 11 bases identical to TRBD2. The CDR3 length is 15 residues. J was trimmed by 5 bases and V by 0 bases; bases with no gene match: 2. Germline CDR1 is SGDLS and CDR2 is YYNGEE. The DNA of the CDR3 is TGTGCCAGCAGCGTAGGAACTAGCGGGGGAGATACGCAGTATTTT. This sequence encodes CASSVGTSGGDTQYF.

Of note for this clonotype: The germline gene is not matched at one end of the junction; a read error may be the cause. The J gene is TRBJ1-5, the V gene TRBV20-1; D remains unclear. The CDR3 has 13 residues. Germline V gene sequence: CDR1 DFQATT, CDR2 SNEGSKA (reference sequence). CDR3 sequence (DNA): TGCAGTACTAGAGACCCGTTAAATCAGCCCCAGCATTTT. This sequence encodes CSTRDPLNQPQHF.

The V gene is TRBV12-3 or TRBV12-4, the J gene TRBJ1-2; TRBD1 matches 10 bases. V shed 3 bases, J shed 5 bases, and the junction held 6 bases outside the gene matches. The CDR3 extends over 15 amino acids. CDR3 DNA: TGTGCCAGCAGTTTGGTCAGGACAGGGGGATATGGCTACACCTTC. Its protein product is CASSLVRTGGYGYTF.

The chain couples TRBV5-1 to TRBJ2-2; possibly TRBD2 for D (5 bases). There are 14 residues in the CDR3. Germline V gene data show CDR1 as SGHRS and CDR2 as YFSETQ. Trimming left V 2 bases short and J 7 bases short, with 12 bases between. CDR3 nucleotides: TGCGCCAGCAGCTTCTCTAGCCGGGGCGGGGAGCTGTTTTTT. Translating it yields CASSFSSRGGELFF.

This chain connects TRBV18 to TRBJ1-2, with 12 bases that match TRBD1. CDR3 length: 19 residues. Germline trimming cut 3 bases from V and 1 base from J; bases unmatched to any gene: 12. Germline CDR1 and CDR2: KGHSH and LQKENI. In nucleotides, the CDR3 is TGTGCCAGCTCACCGATGTTTCTCGGGACAGGGGGCCATAACTATGGCTACACCTTC. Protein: CASSPMFLGTGGHNYGYTF.

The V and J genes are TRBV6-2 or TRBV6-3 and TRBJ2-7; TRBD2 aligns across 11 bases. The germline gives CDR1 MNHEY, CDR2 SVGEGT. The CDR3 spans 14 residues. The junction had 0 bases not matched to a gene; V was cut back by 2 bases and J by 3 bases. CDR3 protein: CASSYGTSGYEQYF. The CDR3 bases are TGTGCCAGCAGTTACGGGACTAGCGGCTACGAGCAGTACTTC.

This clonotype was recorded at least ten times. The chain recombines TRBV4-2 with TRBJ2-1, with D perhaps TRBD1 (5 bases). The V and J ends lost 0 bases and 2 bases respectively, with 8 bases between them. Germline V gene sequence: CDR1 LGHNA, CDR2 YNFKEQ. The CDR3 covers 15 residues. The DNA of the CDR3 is TGTGCCAGCAGCCAAGAAAGGGGCCCCTACAATGAGCAGTTCTTC. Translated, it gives CASSQERGPYNEQFF.

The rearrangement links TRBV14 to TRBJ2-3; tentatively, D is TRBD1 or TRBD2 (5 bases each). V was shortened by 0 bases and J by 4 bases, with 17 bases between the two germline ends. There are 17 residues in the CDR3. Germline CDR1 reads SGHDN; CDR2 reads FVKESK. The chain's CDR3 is CASSQDQFVPGPDTQYF. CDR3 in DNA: TGTGCCAGCAGCCAAGATCAATTCGTTCCGGGACCAGATACGCAGTATTTT.

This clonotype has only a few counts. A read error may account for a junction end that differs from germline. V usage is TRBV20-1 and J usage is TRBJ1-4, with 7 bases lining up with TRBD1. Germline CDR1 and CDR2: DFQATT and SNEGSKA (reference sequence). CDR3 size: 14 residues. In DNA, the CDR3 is TGCAGTGCTAGGAAGACAGGGAGGGGCGAAAAACGGTTTTTT. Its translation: CSARKTGRGEKRFF.

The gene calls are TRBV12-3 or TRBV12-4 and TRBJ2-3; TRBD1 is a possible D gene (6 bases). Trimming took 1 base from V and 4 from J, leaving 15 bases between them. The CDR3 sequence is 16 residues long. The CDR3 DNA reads TGTGCCAGCAGTTTAGGTCAGGGGCCTAGAGCAGATACGCAGTATTTT. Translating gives CASSLGQGPRADTQYF.

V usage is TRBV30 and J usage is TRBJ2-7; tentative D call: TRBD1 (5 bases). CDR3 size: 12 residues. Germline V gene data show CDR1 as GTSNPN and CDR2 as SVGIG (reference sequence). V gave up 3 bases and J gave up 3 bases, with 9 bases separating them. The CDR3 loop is CAWRPTGYEQYF. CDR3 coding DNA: TGTGCCTGGAGACCCACAGGCTACGAGCAGTACTTC.

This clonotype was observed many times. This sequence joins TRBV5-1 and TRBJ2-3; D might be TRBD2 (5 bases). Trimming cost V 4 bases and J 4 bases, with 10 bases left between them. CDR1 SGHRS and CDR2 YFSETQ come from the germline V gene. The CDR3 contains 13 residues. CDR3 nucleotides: TGCGCCAGCAGCCGGCCACTAGCAGATACGCAGTATTTT. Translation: CASSRPLADTQYF.

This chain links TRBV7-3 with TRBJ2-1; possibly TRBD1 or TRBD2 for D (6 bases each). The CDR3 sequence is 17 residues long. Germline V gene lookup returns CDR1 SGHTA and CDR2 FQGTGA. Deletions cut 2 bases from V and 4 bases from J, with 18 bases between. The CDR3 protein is CASSLRTDRGSYNEQFF. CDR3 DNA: TGTGCCAGCAGCTTACGGACAGATCGGGGGTCATACAATGAGCAGTTCTTC. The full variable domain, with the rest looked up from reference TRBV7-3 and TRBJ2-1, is GAGVSQTPSNKVTEKGKYVELRCDPISGHTALYWYRQSLGQGPEFLIYFQGTGAADDSGLPNDRFFAVRPEGSVSTLKIQRTERGDSAVYLCASSLRTDRGSYNEQFFGPGTRLTVL.

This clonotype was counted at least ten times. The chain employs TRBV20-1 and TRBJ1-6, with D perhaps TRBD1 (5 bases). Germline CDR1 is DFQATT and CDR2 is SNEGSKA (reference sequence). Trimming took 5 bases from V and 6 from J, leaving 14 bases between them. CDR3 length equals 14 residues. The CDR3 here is CSAPPGRGNSPLHF. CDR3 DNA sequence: TGCAGTGCTCCACCGGGGCGAGGTAATTCACCCCTCCACTTT.

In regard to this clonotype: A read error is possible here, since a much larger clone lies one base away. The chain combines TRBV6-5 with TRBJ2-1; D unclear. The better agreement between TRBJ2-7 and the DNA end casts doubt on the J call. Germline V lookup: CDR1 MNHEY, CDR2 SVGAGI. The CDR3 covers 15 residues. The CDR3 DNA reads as TGTGCCAGCAGTGTCACGGGCAGCTCCTACAATGAGCAGTACTTC. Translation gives CASSVTGSSYNEQYF.

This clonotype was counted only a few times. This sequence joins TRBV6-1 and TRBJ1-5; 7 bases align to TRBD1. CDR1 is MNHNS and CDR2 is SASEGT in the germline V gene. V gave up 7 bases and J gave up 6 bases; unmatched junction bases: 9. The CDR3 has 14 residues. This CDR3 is CASNHRGGGQPQHF. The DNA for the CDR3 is TGTGCCAGCAACCACAGAGGGGGCGGTCAGCCCCAGCATTTT.

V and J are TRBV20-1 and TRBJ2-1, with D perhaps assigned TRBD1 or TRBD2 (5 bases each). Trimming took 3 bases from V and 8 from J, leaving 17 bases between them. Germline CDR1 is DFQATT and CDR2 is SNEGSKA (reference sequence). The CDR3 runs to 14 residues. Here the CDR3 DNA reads TGCAGTGCTAGGGTTGCCGAACGGGACGATGAGCAGTTCTTC. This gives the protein CSARVAERDDEQFF.

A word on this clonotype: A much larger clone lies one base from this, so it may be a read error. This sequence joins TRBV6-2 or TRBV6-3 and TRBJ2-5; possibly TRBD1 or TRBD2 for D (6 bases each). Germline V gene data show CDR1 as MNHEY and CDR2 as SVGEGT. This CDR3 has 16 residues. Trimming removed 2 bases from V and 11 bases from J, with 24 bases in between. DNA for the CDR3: TGTGCCAGCAGTTACCCCAAGGGGGGCGCAGACAATGAGCAGTACTTC. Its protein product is CASSYPKGGADNEQYF.

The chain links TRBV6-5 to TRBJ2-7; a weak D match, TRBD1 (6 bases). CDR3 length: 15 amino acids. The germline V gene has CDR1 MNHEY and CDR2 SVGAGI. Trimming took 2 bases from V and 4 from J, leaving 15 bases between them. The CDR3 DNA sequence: TGTGCCAGCAGTTACGAGGCAGGGGCCTTATACGAGCAGTACTTC. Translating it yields CASSYEAGALYEQYF.

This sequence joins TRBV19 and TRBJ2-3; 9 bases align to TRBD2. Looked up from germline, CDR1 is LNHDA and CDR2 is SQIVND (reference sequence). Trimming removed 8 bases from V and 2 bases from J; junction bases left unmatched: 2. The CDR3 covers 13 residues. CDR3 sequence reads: CASSSGVTDTQYF. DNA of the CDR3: TGTGCCAGTTCTAGCGGGGTCACAGATACGCAGTATTTT.

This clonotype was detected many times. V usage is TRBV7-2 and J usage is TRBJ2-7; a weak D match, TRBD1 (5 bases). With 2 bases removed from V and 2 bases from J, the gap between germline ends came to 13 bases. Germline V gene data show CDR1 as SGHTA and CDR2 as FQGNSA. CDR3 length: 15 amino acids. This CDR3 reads CASSLTPRAPYEQYF. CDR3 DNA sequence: TGTGCCAGCAGCTTAACGCCCAGGGCCCCCTACGAGCAGTACTTC.